Each of the 10 T cell receptor beta chains below was sequenced from the same sample in a study of blood T cell repertoires in COVID-19 (TCRdb year 2020). The library relied on the immunoSEQ multiplex PCR assay. Sourced from immuneACCESS, this table was stored by TCRdb with only in-frame sequences that have V and J called. A share of the clones is absent; for the studies checked, an unresolved V gene accounts for under half, and the remainder has no known explanation. The sample table records about 200,000 clones; 87% of these occur just once. The ten top clones hold about 6% of the sample. The specimen was peripheral blood. The receptor set was obtained from a man between 60 and 75 years old who had recovered from COVID-19.

The chain carries TRBV18 and TRBJ2-7, with 7 bases matching TRBD1. The CDR3 has 13 amino acids. Germline-derived CDR1 and CDR2 are KGHSH and LQKENI. Trimming removed 2 bases from V and 9 bases from J; junction bases left unmatched: 7. Here the CDR3 reads CASSPDRENGQYF. CDR3 DNA sequence: TGTGCCAGCTCACCAGACAGGGAGAATGGGCAGTACTTC.

The chain uses TRBV5-1 and TRBJ2-7; TRBD1 is a possible D gene (6 bases). Germline CDR1 is SGHRS and CDR2 is YFSETQ. V gave up 4 bases and J gave up 4 bases, with 18 bases separating them. This CDR3 is 15 amino acids long. The CDR3 DNA follows: TGCGCCAGCAGCGTAGCAGGGGTAGAGGTTTACGAGCAGTACTTC. Encoded protein: CASSVAGVEVYEQYF. Supplemented by reference TRBV5-1 and TRBJ2-7, the full variable domain reads KAGVTQTPRYLIKTRGQQVTLSCSPISGHRSVSWYQQTPGQGLQFLFEYFSETQRNKGNFPGRFSGRQFSNSRSEMNVSTLELGDSALYLCASSVAGVEVYEQYFGPGTRLTVT.

The chain is built from TRBV12-3 or TRBV12-4 and TRBJ2-5; no clear D. This CDR3 is built from 11 residues. The V end lost 2 bases, the J end lost 5 bases, and 3 bases lay between the germline ends. DNA for the CDR3: TGTGCCAGCAGTTTACAGGAGACCCAGTACTTC. Protein: CASSLQETQYF.

V gene TRBV19 combines with J gene TRBJ1-1; D is uncertain. Germline V gene lookup returns CDR1 LNHDA and CDR2 SQIVND (reference sequence). The CDR3 runs 13 residues. Trimming removed 6 bases at V and 7 bases at J, with 15 bases between. For the CDR3, the DNA is TGTGCCAGTAGCCTCCGACTTGTCGGTGAAGCTTTCTTT. This translates into CASSLRLVGEAFF.

The chain carries TRBV3-1 (or the pseudogene TRBV3-2) and TRBJ2-1; 14 bases are shared with TRBD2. The V gene end was trimmed by 2 bases and the J gene end by 7 bases; junction bases not matched to a gene: 4. The CDR3 runs to 16 residues. Germline CDR1 and CDR2: LGHDT and YNNKEL (reference sequence). CDR3 protein: CASSQSWTSGGNEQFF. CDR3 coding DNA: TGTGCCAGCAGCCAAAGTTGGACTAGCGGGGGGAATGAGCAGTTCTTC.

The sample holds a few counts of this clone. This rearrangement joins TRBV30 to TRBJ1-1; D gene uncertain. The CDR3 is 14 amino acids. The V end was cut by 5 bases, the J end by 3 bases, with 16 bases between. Germline-derived CDR1 and CDR2 are GTSNPN and SVGIG (reference sequence). The CDR3 DNA follows: TGTGCCTGGGTAGAATCCCCCGCGGACACTGAAGCTTTCTTT. It codes for CAWVESPADTEAFF.

The genes are TRBV3-1 (or the pseudogene TRBV3-2) and TRBJ2-2; D not certain. The CDR3 is 15 amino acids. Germline V gene data show CDR1 as LGHDT and CDR2 as YNNKEL (reference sequence). The V end was cut by 4 bases, the J end by 3 bases, with 12 bases between. The chain's CDR3 is CASSPGRVHTGELFF. The CDR3 DNA reads TGTGCCAGCAGCCCGGGTCGGGTTCACACCGGGGAGCTGTTTTTT.

The chain recombines TRBV5-1 with TRBJ1-2; 7 nucleotides match TRBD1. The V gene end was trimmed by 0 bases and the J gene end by 3 bases; junction bases not matched to a gene: 5. Germline V CDR1 and CDR2: SGHRS, YFSETQ. The CDR3 is made up of 15 amino acids. As DNA, the CDR3 is TGCGCCAGCAGCTTGGGAGGGGGCGCTCACTATGGCTACACCTTC. Its protein product is CASSLGGGAHYGYTF.

V gene TRBV6-1 combines with J gene TRBJ2-2, with D tentatively TRBD1 (6 bases). Germline V gene lookup returns CDR1 MNHNS and CDR2 SASEGT. The CDR3 is made up of 15 amino acids. Trimming removed 3 bases from V and 4 bases from J, with 12 bases in between. This CDR3 is CASSELQGPTGELFF. CDR3 coding DNA: TGTGCCAGCAGTGAGCTACAGGGCCCCACCGGGGAGCTGTTTTTT.

The CDR3 coding sequence is TGCGCCAGCAGCCTAGGGACTAGCGGGGTGTACAGCACAGATACGCAGTATTTT. Its protein product is CASSLGTSGVYSTDTQYF. This chain connects TRBV5-1 to TRBJ2-3; 13 bases line up with TRBD2. With 4 bases clipped from V and 0 bases from J, the junction kept 8 bases outside the gene matches. The CDR3 has 18 residues. CDR1 and CDR2 from the germline V gene are SGHRS and YFSETQ.